The T cell receptor (beta chain) described here comes from a study of cytomegalovirus exposure and HLA in healthy donors. Findings and limits, study-wide: Among TCR beta chains of equal frequency, HLA-associated ones were more clonally expanded in a later analysis. Most TCR sequences proved rare, with some public TCRs found in many donors. TCR beta sequences reportedly predicted most subjects' HLA-A and HLA-B alleles accurately.

PCR employed 60 Vbeta and 13 Jbeta primers. Clones were sequenced by immunoSEQ multiplex PCR, and TCRdb holds only the in-frame ones, with some missing. The sample consists of 95,000 or so clones, 55% to 75% of them appearing once. A few counts support this clone. The antigen is undetermined. This TCR was recovered from a woman aged 50 to 60 in good health and CMV-seropositive. The sequencing sample was made of PBMCs.

The CDR3 sequence: CASSSLTGAQPQHF. In nucleotides, the CDR3 is TGTGCCAGCAGTTCCCTGACAGGGGCCCAGCCCCAGCATTTT. J is TRBJ1-5 and V is TRBV28, with 8 nucleotides matching TRBD1. The junction had 6 bases not matched to a gene; V was cut back by 4 bases and J by 7 bases. This CDR3 is 14 amino acids long. The germline V gene has CDR1 MDHEN and CDR2 SYDVKM.